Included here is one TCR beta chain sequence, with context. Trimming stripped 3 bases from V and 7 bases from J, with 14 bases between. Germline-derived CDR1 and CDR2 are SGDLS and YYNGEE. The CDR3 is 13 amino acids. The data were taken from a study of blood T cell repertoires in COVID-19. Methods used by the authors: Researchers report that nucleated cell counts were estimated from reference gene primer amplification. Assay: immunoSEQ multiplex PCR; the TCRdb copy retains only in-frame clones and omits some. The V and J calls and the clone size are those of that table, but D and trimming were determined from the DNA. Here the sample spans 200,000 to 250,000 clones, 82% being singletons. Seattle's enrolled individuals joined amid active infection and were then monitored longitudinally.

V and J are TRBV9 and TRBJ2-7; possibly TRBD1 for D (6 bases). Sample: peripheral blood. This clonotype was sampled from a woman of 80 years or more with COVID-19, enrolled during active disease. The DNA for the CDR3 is TGTGCCAGCAGCGCAACAGGGATGGGAGAGCAGTACTTC. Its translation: CASSATGMGEQYF.